Listed below are T cell receptor beta chains from one sample, sequenced in a study of PD-1 blockade in classical Hodgkin lymphoma. Generated by immunoSEQ multiplex PCR, the TCRdb table keeps only in-frame clones and is missing some. The data show more than 10,000 clones, with more than 85% seen just once and about 10% held by the top ten. The starting material was peripheral blood mononuclear cells (PBMCs), obtained at baseline. These receptors were taken from a human donor with classical Hodgkin lymphoma. Each CDR3 is given with its conserved first and last residue. The D gene is left open where the match is weak. The size entry is marked missing in some rows and otherwise reads once, few, many or a size class.

j_gene	abundance	v_gene	d_gene	CDR3nt	CDR3aa
TRBJ2-7	once	TRBV5-1	TRBD1	TGCGCCAGCAGCTTTGCCGGACAGGGGGCCGACGAGCAGTACTTC	CASSFAGQGADEQYF
TRBJ2-3	few	TRBV29-1	.	TGCAGCGTTGAACCTACTTCGATAATGTTAGCAGATACGCAGTATTTT	CSVEPTSIMLADTQYF
TRBJ1-2	.	TRBV30	.	TGTGCCTGGATCCCTGGGTTTAGGATCCAAAACTATGGCTACACCTTC	CAWIPGFRIQNYGYTF
TRBJ2-5	once	TRBV27	.	TGTGCCAGCAGTTTACGCGTAGCAGAGACCCAGTACTTC	CASSLRVAETQYF
TRBJ1-2	.	TRBV5-1	TRBD1	TGCGCCAGCAGCAACCGGACAGGGAACTATGGCTACACCTTC	CASSNRTGNYGYTF
TRBJ1-5	.	TRBV2	.	TGTGCCAGCACTACGGCTTATAGCAATCAGCCCCAGCATTTT	CASTTAYSNQPQHF
TRBJ2-1	.	TRBV11-3	TRBD1	TGTGCCAGCAGCTCAGAGGGGACAGGGGCCTACAATGAGCAGTTCTTC	CASSSEGTGAYNEQFF
TRBJ2-3	.	TRBV9	.	TGTGCCAGCAGCGTACAGTCCTCGGCGCAGTATTTT	CASSVQSSAQYF
TRBJ2-1	.	TRBV10-1	TRBD2	TGCGCCAGCAGTGACCTACTAGCGGGGGGATACAATGAGCAGTTCTTC	CASSDLLAGGYNEQFF
TRBJ1-2	.	TRBV5-1	TRBD1	TGCGCCAGCAGCTTGGAGGGGACAGGAAGAGATGGCTACACCTTC	CASSLEGTGRDGYTF
TRBJ1-4	.	TRBV6-5	.	TGTGCCAGCAGTTCCGGGACCCTTAATGAAAAACTGTTTTTT	CASSSGTLNEKLFF
TRBJ2-3	.	TRBV7-9	.	TGTGCCAGTAGCCTGACAGATACGCAGTATTTT	CASSLTDTQYF
TRBJ1-1	.	TRBV12-5	.	TGTGCTAGTGCCTCGAACAGGGCCGACGAAGCTTTCTTT	CASASNRADEAFF
TRBJ1-2	.	TRBV12-5	.	TGTGCTAGTGGTTTGGTACAGAGAGACTACACCTTC	CASGLVQRDYTF
TRBJ2-5	few	TRBV5-1	.	TGCGCCAGCAGCGGGACGGACTGGCCCTGGGAGACCCAGTACTTC	CASSGTDWPWETQYF
TRBJ2-1	.	TRBV12-5	.	TGTGCTAGTGGTTTCTGGGCAGATGGGTATGAGCAGTTCTTC	CASGFWADGYEQFF
TRBJ1-6	.	TRBV27	.	TGTGCCAGCAGCCTAAGGGGTTCACCCCTCCACTTT	CASSLRGSPLHF
TRBJ2-1	.	TRBV28	.	TGTGCCAGCAGTTTATCAGGGTGGCAGTTCTTC	CASSLSGWQFF
TRBJ1-1	.	TRBV29-1	TRBD1	TGCAGCGCTCCGACAGGGGGGTTGAGCACTGAAGCTTTCTTT	CSAPTGGLSTEAFF
TRBJ1-1	.	TRBV5-1	.	TGCGCCAGCAGCTTAGAGACGAACACTGAAGCTTTCTTT	CASSLETNTEAFF
TRBJ1-2	.	TRBV2	.	TGTGCCAGCAGTGGGCCCCAGGGAACAACGTATGGCTACACCTTC	CASSGPQGTTYGYTF
TRBJ2-7	few	TRBV10-3	.	TGTGCCATCAGGGACGGCTACGAGCAGTACTTC	CAIRDGYEQYF
TRBJ2-3	.	TRBV4-1	.	TGCGCCAGCAGTCTCAACGTCCCGGGACTTCTCACAGATACGCAGTATTTT	CASSLNVPGLLTDTQYF
TRBJ1-1	.	TRBV6-5	.	TGTGCCAGCAGTTACTCAGGGCGGGGGAACACTGAAGCTTTCTTT	CASSYSGRGNTEAFF
TRBJ2-2	.	TRBV5-1	.	TGCGCCAGCAGCTTGGCGTCAGGAGCGAACACCGGGGAGCTGTTTTTT	CASSLASGANTGELFF
TRBJ2-7	.	TRBV7-6	.	TGTGCCAGCGTACCCGCCCCATTGGGGCGCTACGAGCAGTACTTC	CASVPAPLGRYEQYF
TRBJ2-3	once	TRBV23-1	TRBD1	TGCGCCAGCAGTCAACCGAGGACAGGGTTTTTGTATTTT	CASSQPRTGFLYF
TRBJ1-5	.	TRBV5-1	.	TGCGCCAGCAGCGTAACAGGCGACAATCAGCCCCAGCATTTT	CASSVTGDNQPQHF
TRBJ2-7	.	TRBV7-9	TRBD2	TGTGCCAGCAGCTTACTAGCGGGGGACCTCTTTGGGCAGTACTTC	CASSLLAGDLFGQYF
TRBJ2-1	once	TRBV19	TRBD2	TGTGCCAGTAGTCTTTTAGCGGGCAAGAGCTCCTACAATGAGCAGTTCTTC	CASSLLAGKSSYNEQFF
TRBJ1-4	once	TRBV2	TRBD1	TGTGCCAGCAACGACAGGGAACGTAATGAAAAACTGTTTTTT	CASNDRERNEKLFF
TRBJ1-2	.	TRBV30	TRBD1	TGTGCCTGGAGTGACCATGGACAGGGGGACGGCTACACCTTC	CAWSDHGQGDGYTF
TRBJ2-3	once	TRBV19	TRBD2	TGTGCCAGTAGTATTCCGCGGGGGAAAAGCACAGATACGCAGTATTTT	CASSIPRGKSTDTQYF
TRBJ1-2	.	TRBV7-9	TRBD1	TGTGCCAGCAGCATCAGGGGGGCGCGTGGCTACACCTTC	CASSIRGARGYTF
TRBJ1-6	once	TRBV28	.	TGTGCCACTACCGCGCTGGGCCGAGCTTATAATTCACCCCTCCACTTT	CATTALGRAYNSPLHF
TRBJ1-2	.	TRBV27	.	TGTGCCAGCAGTGCCGAGTTCCCCGCTGGGGATGGCTACACCTTC	CASSAEFPAGDGYTF
TRBJ2-7	few	TRBV7-9	TRBD1	TGTGCCAGCAGCTCGACAGGGGCCCCCTACGAGCAGTACTTC	CASSSTGAPYEQYF
TRBJ2-3	.	TRBV11-2	TRBD2	TGTGCCAGCAGGGAATGGACTAGCGGGGGGTATACGCAGTATTTT	CASREWTSGGYTQYF
TRBJ2-1	.	TRBV9	.	TGTGCCAGCAGCGTAGAGCTGGAGGGGGTCCCCTACAATGAGCAGTTCTTC	CASSVELEGVPYNEQFF
TRBJ1-1	once	TRBV5-1	.	TGCGCCAGCAGCCCCCAAGGGGCCGGGCACACTGAAGCTTTCTTT	CASSPQGAGHTEAFF
TRBJ1-5	few	TRBV30	.	TGTGCCTGGAGTGTAAAGGGGACGCAGCCCCAGCATTTT	CAWSVKGTQPQHF